Presented here are 22 T cell receptor beta chains from one specimen sequenced in a study of naive and memory T cell subsets. Two oligonucleotides, mixed equimolar, formed the beta constant-region primer covering TRBC1 and TRBC2. Nested alpha and beta constant-region primers with the SP2 primer drove four PCR rounds on ligated cDNA. TCRdb reprocessed the UMI-ligation and nested PCR reads with MiXCR, giving one entry per CDR3 protein. The sample holds 120,000 or so distinct CDR3 sequences; about 36% are singletons and the top ten take around 0.92%. The sample was central memory CD4+ T cells from blood. The receptor source for this set is a human donor in good health.

The chain has TRBV20-1 and TRBJ1-1; possibly TRBD1 for D (6 bases). This CDR3 has 13 residues. V shed 3 bases and J shed 3 bases, with 11 bases lying between them. The V gene's germline CDR1 is DFQATT and CDR2 SNEGSKA (reference sequence). In nucleotides, the CDR3 is TGCAGTGCTAGTGAGTACAGGGACACTGAAGCTTTCTTT. Amino acids: CSASEYRDTEAFF.

Here the CDR3 reads CASSPNRGGIETQYF. In DNA form, the CDR3 reads TGTGCCAGCAGCCCCAACCGGGGGGGCATAGAGACCCAGTACTTC. V is TRBV7-8 and J is TRBJ2-5, with TRBD2 identical over 8 bases. CDR3 length equals 15 residues. After removal of 5 bases from V and 4 bases from J, the junction contained 9 bases not matched to a gene. CDR1 and CDR2 from the germline V gene are SGHVS and FQNEAQ.

The sample holds a few counts of this clonotype. The gene calls are TRBV24-1 and TRBJ2-2; D perhaps matches TRBD2 (6 bases). From germline, CDR1 is KGHDR and CDR2 SFDVKD. CDR3 length equals 16 residues. The V end lost 1 base, the J end lost 6 bases, and 14 bases lay between the germline ends. CDR3 amino acids: CATSDLASGTAGELFF. The CDR3 DNA sequence: TGTGCCACCAGTGATTTAGCATCCGGGACTGCCGGGGAGCTGTTTTTT.

A note on this clonotype: One end of the junction is discordant with germline, which a read error may explain. In nucleotides, the CDR3 is TGTGCCACCAGTGAGTCACTAACCGGGACTAGCTCCTACGAGCAGTACTTC. Translation gives CATSESLTGTSSYEQYF. The rearrangement uses TRBV10-3 and TRBJ2-7; 8 bases are shared with TRBD2. There are 17 residues in the CDR3. Germline assignment: CDR1 ENHRY and CDR2 SYGVKD.

CDR3 protein: CASSLPRHITYEQYF. CDR3 nucleotide sequence: TGTGCCAGCAGTTTACCGAGACATATCACCTACGAGCAGTACTTC. The chain recombines TRBV28 with TRBJ2-7, with no clear D. V was cut by 2 bases and J by 2 bases, with 13 bases left in between. Per germline, CDR1 MDHEN and CDR2 SYDVKM. The CDR3 spans 15 residues.

This clonotype was counted ten times or more. This chain joins TRBV29-1 and TRBJ2-3; D might be TRBD2 (6 bases). Trimming stripped 6 bases from V and 0 bases from J, with 7 bases between. This CDR3 contains 12 residues. Germline assignment: CDR1 SQVTM and CDR2 ANQGSEA. For the CDR3, the DNA is TGCAGCGTGGGGACTAGCACAGATACGCAGTATTTT. It encodes CSVGTSTDTQYF.

This clonotype was counted ten times or more. This chain's CDR3 is CASSPGTGNEKLFF. The CDR3 nucleotides are TGTGCCAGCTCACCCGGGACAGGAAATGAAAAACTGTTTTTT. The chain employs TRBV18 and TRBJ1-4, with 8 positions matching TRBD1. The CDR3 consists of 14 residues. Per germline, CDR1 KGHSH and CDR2 LQKENI. Trimming at V came to 3 bases and at J to 5 bases, leaving 2 bases not matched to a gene.

The chain recombines TRBV20-1 with TRBJ2-3; a possible D gene is TRBD1 (6 bases). This CDR3 comprises 13 residues. V was trimmed by 6 bases and J by 3 bases, leaving 13 bases between them. Germline-derived CDR1 and CDR2 are DFQATT and SNEGSKA (reference sequence). The CDR3 reads CSAENRVTDTQYF. The CDR3, as DNA: TGCAGTGCCGAGAACAGGGTAACAGATACGCAGTATTTT.

V and J are TRBV20-1 and TRBJ1-1; 9 bases are shared with TRBD1. Germline V gene sequence: CDR1 DFQATT, CDR2 SNEGSKA (reference sequence). The CDR3 loop spans 15 amino acids. Germline trimming cut 1 base from V and 5 bases from J; bases unmatched to any gene: 8. DNA for the CDR3: TGCAGTGCTAGAGTCCGTACAGGGGGCGCGACTGAAGCTTTCTTT. This gives the protein CSARVRTGGATEAFF.

The V call is TRBV7-4, the J call TRBJ2-3, with D unresolved. Trimming stripped 1 base from V and 2 bases from J, with 10 bases between. Germline V gene data show CDR1 as SGHVT and CDR2 as SQSDAQ. The CDR3 has 15 residues. The CDR3 sequence is CASSLGRRDTDTQYF. CDR3 nucleotide sequence: TGTGCCAGCAGCTTAGGACGGAGAGACACAGATACGCAGTATTTT.

The rearrangement uses TRBV5-1 and TRBJ2-1, with 8 bases aligning to TRBD1. Looked up from germline, CDR1 is SGHRS and CDR2 is YFSETQ. This CDR3 has 14 residues. J was trimmed by 14 bases and V by 1 base; bases with no gene match: 11. The CDR3: CASSLLTPDRGKFF. The CDR3 nucleotides read TGCGCCAGCAGCTTGTTGACCCCCGACAGGGGAAAGTTCTTC.

V is TRBV5-1 and J is TRBJ2-7; D is undetermined. Trimming left V 0 bases short and J 0 bases short, with 7 bases between. The CDR3 consists of 14 residues. Germline V gives CDR1 SGHRS, CDR2 YFSETQ. DNA of the CDR3: TGCGCCAGCAGCTTGGGACTTAGCTCCTACGAGCAGTACTTC. Translated: CASSLGLSSYEQYF.

This chain uses TRBV7-6 with TRBJ2-1; 11 nucleotides match TRBD2. V lost 5 bases to trimming and J lost 6 bases; unmatched junction nucleotides: 9. Germline V gene lookup returns CDR1 SGHVS and CDR2 FNYEAQ. CDR3 length: 16 residues. The CDR3 protein is CASSPHSGRAGNEQFF. The CDR3 DNA reads TGTGCCAGCAGCCCCCATAGCGGGAGGGCCGGCAATGAGCAGTTCTTC.

The rearrangement joins TRBV6-5 to TRBJ2-4, with a possible D match to TRBD2 (5 bases). This CDR3 has 16 amino acids. Germline lookup yields CDR1 MNHEY and CDR2 SVGAGI. V shed 6 bases and J shed 0 bases, with 15 bases lying between them. The CDR3 loop reads CASRTRTGIAKNIQYF. DNA for the CDR3: TGTGCCAGCAGAACTAGGACGGGAATAGCCAAAAACATTCAGTACTTC.

This clonotype was seen a few times. This sequence joins TRBV7-2 and TRBJ1-5; TRBD1 might be the D (5 bases). CDR3 length: 15 residues. CDR1 SGHTA and CDR2 FQGNSA come from the germline V gene. V was shortened by 4 bases and J by 6 bases, with 16 bases between the two germline ends. The CDR3 DNA reads TGTGCCAGCAGCTCCCCGGGGGGAAGCGGTCAGCCCCAGCATTTT. This gives the protein CASSSPGGSGQPQHF.

This chain joins TRBV24-1 and TRBJ2-1; D is unresolved. Trimming removed 2 bases at V and 1 base at J, with 5 bases between. The germline gives CDR1 KGHDR, CDR2 SFDVKD. The CDR3 contains 14 residues. CDR3 in amino acids: CATSDYGSYNEQFF. CDR3 in DNA: TGTGCCACCAGTGATTATGGTTCCTACAATGAGCAGTTCTTC.

A word on this clonotype: At one of its ends the junction is not consistent with the germline gene, which may arise from a read error. The CDR3 nucleotides read TGTGCCAGCAGTTTTAACGCGGAACAGCCCCCGCATTTT. Protein product: CASSFNAEQPPHF. This chain joins TRBV12-3 or TRBV12-4 and TRBJ1-5; D unclear. The CDR3 contains 13 residues.

The rearrangement uses TRBV5-1 and TRBJ2-1; 9 bases map to TRBD1. Germline assignment: CDR1 SGHRS and CDR2 YFSETQ. The CDR3 loop spans 15 amino acids. Germline trimming cut 5 bases from V and 6 bases from J; bases unmatched to any gene: 9. This chain's CDR3 is CASRPGTGLPNEQFF. In DNA form, the CDR3 reads TGCGCCAGCAGACCCGGGACAGGGTTGCCCAATGAGCAGTTCTTC.

This clonotype has a single count. The chain joins TRBV6-1 to TRBJ1-3, with D hard to call. In germline, CDR1 is MNHNS, CDR2 SASEGT. V was shortened by 2 bases and J by 3 bases, with 5 bases between the two germline ends. The CDR3 totals 13 residues. In nucleotides, the CDR3 is TGTGCCAGCAGTGAAAAGGGTGGAAACACCATATATTTT. As protein: CASSEKGGNTIYF.

This clonotype has a handful of counts. The chain has TRBV2 and TRBJ2-7, with D tentatively TRBD1 (6 bases). The CDR3 has 14 residues. Trimming left V 1 base short and J 5 bases short, with 12 bases between. Germline V gives CDR1 SNHLY, CDR2 FYNNEI. The CDR3 DNA is TGTGCCAGCAGTGAAGGGACAGCTAGGAACGAGCAGTACTTC. Translation: CASSEGTARNEQYF.

The chain uses TRBV5-1 and TRBJ2-1; D might be TRBD2 (6 bases). This CDR3 is 15 amino acids long. From germline, CDR1 is SGHRS and CDR2 YFSETQ. Trimming took off 7 bases at V and 8 bases at J, with 22 bases between the two ends. The CDR3 spells CASGGRRGSPHEQFF. CDR3 nucleotides: TGCGCCAGCGGGGGGAGGAGGGGTTCTCCCCATGAGCAGTTCTTC.

The rearrangement links TRBV7-6 to TRBJ2-2; possibly TRBD2 for D (5 bases). Germline V gives CDR1 SGHVS, CDR2 FNYEAQ. The length of the CDR3 is 15 residues. Trimming pared 5 bases from V and 3 bases from J, leaving 13 bases between. CDR3 nucleotides: TGTGCCAGCAGCACAACTAGGGCAGACACCGGGGAGCTGTTTTTT. Encoded protein: CASSTTRADTGELFF.